The 9 T cell receptor beta chains in this list originate from one sample, sequenced in a study of blood T cell repertoires in COVID-19. The method was immunoSEQ multiplex PCR; TCRdb's version includes in-frame clones alone and lacks a portion of them. The data contain approximately 15,000 clones, about four fifths of them singletons. The source material was peripheral blood. These TCRs come from a woman aged 70-85 years with active COVID-19.

The genes are TRBV6-5 and TRBJ1-5; D gene uncertain. CDR1 is MNHEY and CDR2 is SVGAGI in the germline V gene. The V gene lost 2 bases and the J gene lost 4 bases, with 9 bases spanning the gap. The CDR3 consists of 14 residues. The CDR3 here is CASSYAVGNQPQHF. In nucleotides, the CDR3 is TGTGCCAGCAGTTACGCCGTCGGGAATCAGCCCCAGCATTTT.

The chain has TRBV24-1 and TRBJ2-3; 12 bases are shared with TRBD2. CDR3 size: 16 residues. V lost 6 bases, J lost 7 bases, and 10 bases stayed unmatched. Germline assignment: CDR1 KGHDR and CDR2 SFDVKD. The CDR3 nucleotides read TGTGCCACCAGTCCCGGACTAGCGGGAACCCGCTATACGCAGTATTTT. It encodes CATSPGLAGTRYTQYF.

The chain uses TRBV7-2 and TRBJ2-2; D gene ambiguous. V lost 0 bases, J lost 6 bases, and 23 bases lay in between. In germline, CDR1 is SGHTA, CDR2 FQGNSA. The length of the CDR3 is 19 residues. The CDR3 sequence is CASSLASRRSLGGAGELFF. In nucleotides, the CDR3 is TGTGCCAGCAGCTTAGCGTCGCGCAGGTCCTTGGGTGGTGCCGGGGAGCTGTTTTTT.

The V and J genes are TRBV9 and TRBJ2-3, with D perhaps matching TRBD2 (6 bases). The germline V gene encodes CDR1 SGDLS and CDR2 YYNGEE. With 0 bases removed from V and 0 bases from J, the gap between germline ends came to 14 bases. The CDR3 spans 17 residues. As DNA, the CDR3 is TGTGCCAGCAGCGTAGGGCGGCTAGCGCTCAGCACAGATACGCAGTATTTT. Its translation is CASSVGRLALSTDTQYF.

The chain is built from TRBV28 and TRBJ2-3; D is perhaps TRBD2 (6 bases). Trimming stripped 1 base from V and 3 bases from J, with 11 bases between. The CDR3 covers 15 residues. Germline V gene lookup returns CDR1 MDHEN and CDR2 SYDVKM. The CDR3 reads CASSLSWGRTDTQYF. CDR3 sequence (DNA): TGTGCCAGCAGTTTATCGTGGGGGAGGACAGATACGCAGTATTTT.

This rearrangement joins TRBV5-1 to TRBJ2-3; 11 bases are a match to TRBD2. Germline trimming cut 0 bases from V and 2 bases from J; bases unmatched to any gene: 5. This CDR3 contains 17 residues. Germline V gene lookup returns CDR1 SGHRS and CDR2 YFSETQ. The CDR3 spells CASSLGTSGPYTDTQYF. In DNA, the CDR3 is TGCGCCAGCAGCTTGGGGACTAGCGGGCCGTACACAGATACGCAGTATTTT. The full variable domain, completed using reference TRBV5-1 and TRBJ2-3, is KAGVTQTPRYLIKTRGQQVTLSCSPISGHRSVSWYQQTPGQGLQFLFEYFSETQRNKGNFPGRFSGRQFSNSRSEMNVSTLELGDSALYLCASSLGTSGPYTDTQYFGPGTRLTVL.

This chain links TRBV28 with TRBJ1-1; unclear D gene. CDR1 is MDHEN and CDR2 is SYDVKM in the germline V gene. V dropped 10 bases and J dropped 1 base, with 13 bases sitting between them. This CDR3 has 13 residues. CDR3 residues: CATYHIPNTEAFF. CDR3 bases: TGTGCCACATACCACATACCGAACACTGAAGCTTTCTTT. Drawing the rest from reference TRBV28 and TRBJ1-1, the complete variable domain is DVKVTQSSRYLVKRTGEKVFLECVQDMDHENMFWYRQDPGLGLRLIYFSYDVKMKEKGDIPEGYSVSREKKERFSLILESASTNQTSMYLCATYHIPNTEAFFGQGTRLTVV.

This chain joins TRBV12-5 and TRBJ2-1; D is perhaps TRBD1 (5 bases). Trimming shortened V by 3 bases and J by 11 bases, and 14 bases separated the two germline ends. The CDR3 spans 13 residues. CDR1 and CDR2 (germline): LGHNT, FRNRAP. CDR3 coding DNA: TGTGCTAGTGGTTTAGGGGCAACAATGAAGCAGTTCTTC. Protein: CASGLGATMKQFF.

J is TRBJ1-6 and V is TRBV9; no clear D. Germline CDR1 SGDLS, CDR2 YYNGEE. The CDR3 loop spans 16 amino acids. The V end lost 3 bases, the J end lost 7 bases, and 17 bases lay between the germline ends. CDR3 loop: CASSAQSGGKNSPLHF. CDR3 in DNA: TGTGCCAGCAGCGCCCAGTCAGGAGGGAAGAATTCACCCCTCCACTTT.